This T cell receptor (beta chain) was sequenced for a study of control samples from healthy donors and cancer patients. Only in-frame clones appear in the TCRdb table, and some are missing; sequencing was by immunoSEQ multiplex PCR. The sample holds about 250,000 clones; about four fifths are singletons and the top ten take 10% to 15%. With 6 bases removed from V and 4 bases from J, the gap between germline ends came to 9 bases. In germline, CDR1 is MNHEY, CDR2 SMNVEV (reference sequence). The CDR3 loop spans 12 amino acids. This sequence was found in a woman between 55 and 75 years old with lung cancer. Sample: PBMCs. This chain links TRBV27 with TRBJ1-2; maybe TRBD1 (5 bases). CDR3 region: CASRSGFYGYTF. CDR3 nucleotides: TGTGCCAGCAGGTCAGGGTTCTATGGCTACACCTTC.